This T cell receptor beta chain was profiled in a study of cytomegalovirus exposure and HLA in healthy donors. General study findings and limits: In terms of immune exposure information, only CMV serostatus was available. Most TCR sequences showed up rarely, but some public TCRs showed up in many donors. Later analysis identified a missense DCLRE1C variant that was linked to TCR beta V- and J-gene trimming.

The PCR had 60 Vbeta and 13 Jbeta primers. Libraries were prepared by immunoSEQ multiplex PCR; TCRdb keeps only in-frame clonotypes and omits some of them. The sample records more than 95,000 clones, over 60% being singletons. The V gene's germline CDR1 is SQVTM and CDR2 ANQGSEA. The CDR3 extends over 15 amino acids. V lost 6 bases to trimming and J lost 7 bases; unmatched junction nucleotides: 12. This clone was seen once. As yet, its antigen is unknown. This clonotype was obtained from a man between 45 and 60 years old in good health and CMV-seronegative. The chain recombines TRBV29-1 with TRBJ1-5; 10 nucleotides match TRBD1. The sequencing sample was made of PBMCs. Here the CDR3 reads CSVATGTGAGQPQHF. The DNA for the CDR3 is TGCAGCGTCGCTACCGGGACAGGGGCAGGGCAGCCCCAGCATTTT.